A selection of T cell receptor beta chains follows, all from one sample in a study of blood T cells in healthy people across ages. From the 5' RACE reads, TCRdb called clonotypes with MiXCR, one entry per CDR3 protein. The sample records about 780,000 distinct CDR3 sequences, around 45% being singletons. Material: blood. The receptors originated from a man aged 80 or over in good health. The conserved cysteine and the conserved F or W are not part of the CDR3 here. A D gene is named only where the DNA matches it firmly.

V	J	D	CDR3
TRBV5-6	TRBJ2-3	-	ASSLARSYTDTQY
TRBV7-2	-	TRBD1	ASSWDRGLYEQY
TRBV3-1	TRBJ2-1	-	ASSQTSRGQF
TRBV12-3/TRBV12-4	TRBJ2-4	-	ASSLDDPLAGNIQY
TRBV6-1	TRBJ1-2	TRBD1	ASRDGQEIANYGYT
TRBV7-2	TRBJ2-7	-	ASSLTTSIHEQY
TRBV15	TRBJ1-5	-	ATGSGGSNQPQH
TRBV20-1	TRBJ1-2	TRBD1	SATTGGDYGYT
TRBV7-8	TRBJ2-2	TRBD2	ASSLELAGGRANTGELF
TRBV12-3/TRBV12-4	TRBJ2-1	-	ASRPLSAAGQNNEQF
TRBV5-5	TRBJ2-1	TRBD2	ASQTSGGRHEQF
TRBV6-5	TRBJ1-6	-	ASSYSTARRIDSPLH
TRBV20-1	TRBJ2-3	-	SAYTAIADTQY
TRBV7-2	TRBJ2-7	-	ASSLQLARPFHEQY
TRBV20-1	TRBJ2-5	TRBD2	SAGTTQETQY
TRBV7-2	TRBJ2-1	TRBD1	ASSPSTGVRNEQF
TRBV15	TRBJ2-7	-	ATSRDKGYEQY
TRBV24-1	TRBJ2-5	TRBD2	ATSDLGLAGGNEQY
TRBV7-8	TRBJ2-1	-	ASSLGQVFYNEQF
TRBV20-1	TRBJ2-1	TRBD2	SAVTGGPVEQF